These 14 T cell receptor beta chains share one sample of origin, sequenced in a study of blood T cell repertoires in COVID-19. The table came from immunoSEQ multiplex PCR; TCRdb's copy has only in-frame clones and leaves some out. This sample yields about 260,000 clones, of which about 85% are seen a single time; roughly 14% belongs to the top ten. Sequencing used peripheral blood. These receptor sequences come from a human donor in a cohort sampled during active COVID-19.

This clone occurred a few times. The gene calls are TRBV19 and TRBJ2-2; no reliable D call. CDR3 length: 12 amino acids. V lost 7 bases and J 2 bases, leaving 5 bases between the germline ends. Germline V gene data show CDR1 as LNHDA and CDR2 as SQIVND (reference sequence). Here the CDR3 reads CASNLNTGELFF. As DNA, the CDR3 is TGTGCCAGTAATCTAAACACCGGGGAGCTGTTTTTT.

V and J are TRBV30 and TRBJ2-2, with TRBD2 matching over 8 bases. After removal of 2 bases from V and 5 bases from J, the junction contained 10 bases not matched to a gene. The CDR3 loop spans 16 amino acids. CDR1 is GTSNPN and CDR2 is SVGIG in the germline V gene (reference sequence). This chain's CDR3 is CAWSLIGTSRTGELFF. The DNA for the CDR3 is TGTGCCTGGAGTCTCATCGGGACTAGTCGTACCGGGGAGCTGTTTTTT.

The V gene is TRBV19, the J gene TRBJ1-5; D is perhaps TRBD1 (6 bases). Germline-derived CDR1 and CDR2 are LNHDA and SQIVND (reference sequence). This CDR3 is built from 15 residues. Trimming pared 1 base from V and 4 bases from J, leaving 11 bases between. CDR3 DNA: TGTGCCAGTAGTATAGGGGGGACACCTAATCAGCCCCAGCATTTT. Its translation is CASSIGGTPNQPQHF.

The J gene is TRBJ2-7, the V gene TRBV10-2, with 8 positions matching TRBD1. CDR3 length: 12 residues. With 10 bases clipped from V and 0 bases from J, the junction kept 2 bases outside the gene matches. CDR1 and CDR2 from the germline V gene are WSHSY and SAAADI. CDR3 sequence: CATQGDSYEQYF. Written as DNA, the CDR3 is TGCGCCACACAGGGGGACTCCTACGAGCAGTACTTC.

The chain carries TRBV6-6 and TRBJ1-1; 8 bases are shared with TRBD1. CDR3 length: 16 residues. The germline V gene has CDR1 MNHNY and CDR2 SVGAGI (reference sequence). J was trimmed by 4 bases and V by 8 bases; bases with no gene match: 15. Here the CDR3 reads CASGTTTGGRSTEAFF. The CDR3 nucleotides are TGTGCCAGCGGGACCACCACAGGGGGGAGGAGCACTGAAGCTTTCTTT.

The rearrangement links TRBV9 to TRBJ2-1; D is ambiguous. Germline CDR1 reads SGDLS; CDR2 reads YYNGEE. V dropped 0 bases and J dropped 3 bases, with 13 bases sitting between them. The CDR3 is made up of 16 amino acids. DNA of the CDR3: TGTGCCAGCAGCGTAGGAGTGGGCGTTGGCTACAATGAGCAGTTCTTC. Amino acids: CASSVGVGVGYNEQFF. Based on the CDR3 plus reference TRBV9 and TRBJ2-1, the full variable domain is DSGVTQTPKHLITATGQRVTLRCSPRSGDLSVYWYQQSLDQGLQFLIQYYNGEERAKGNILERFSAQQFPDLHSELNLSSLELGDSALYFCASSVGVGVGYNEQFFGPGTRLTVL.

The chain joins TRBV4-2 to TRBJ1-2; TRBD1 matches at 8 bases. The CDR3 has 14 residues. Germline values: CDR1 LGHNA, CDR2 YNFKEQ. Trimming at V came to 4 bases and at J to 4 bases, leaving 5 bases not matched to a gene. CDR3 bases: TGTGCCAGCAGCCCGGGACAGGCGGCCTATGGCTACACCTTC. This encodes CASSPGQAAYGYTF.

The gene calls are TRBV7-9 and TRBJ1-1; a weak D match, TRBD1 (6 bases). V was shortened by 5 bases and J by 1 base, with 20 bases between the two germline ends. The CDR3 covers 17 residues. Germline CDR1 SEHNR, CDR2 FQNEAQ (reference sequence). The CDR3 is CASSHHLTGTPNTEAFF. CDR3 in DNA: TGTGCCAGCAGCCACCACCTTACCGGGACACCGAACACTGAAGCTTTCTTT.

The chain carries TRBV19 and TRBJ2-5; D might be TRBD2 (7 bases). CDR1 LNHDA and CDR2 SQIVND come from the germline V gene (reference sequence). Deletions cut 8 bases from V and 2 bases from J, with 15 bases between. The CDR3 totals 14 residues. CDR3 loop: CASRGGGGQETQYF. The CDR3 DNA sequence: TGTGCCAGTCGAGGAGGGGGGGGACAAGAGACCCAGTACTTC.

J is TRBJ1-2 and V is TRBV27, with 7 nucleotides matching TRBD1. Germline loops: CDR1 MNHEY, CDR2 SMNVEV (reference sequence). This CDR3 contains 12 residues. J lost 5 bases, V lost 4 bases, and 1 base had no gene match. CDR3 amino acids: CASSSRGYGYTF. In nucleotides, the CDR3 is TGTGCCAGCAGTTCCAGGGGGTATGGCTACACCTTC.

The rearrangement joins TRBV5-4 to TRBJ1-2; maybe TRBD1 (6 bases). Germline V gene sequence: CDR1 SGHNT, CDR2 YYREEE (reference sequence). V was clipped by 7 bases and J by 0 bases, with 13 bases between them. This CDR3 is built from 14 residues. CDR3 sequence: CASQPDRTNYGYTF. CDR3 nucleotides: TGTGCCAGCCAGCCCGACAGGACTAACTATGGCTACACCTTC.

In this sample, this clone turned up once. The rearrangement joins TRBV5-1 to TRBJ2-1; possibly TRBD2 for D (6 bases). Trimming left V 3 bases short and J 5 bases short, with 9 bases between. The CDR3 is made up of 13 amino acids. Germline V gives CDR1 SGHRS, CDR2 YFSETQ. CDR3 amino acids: CASSWTKDNEQFF. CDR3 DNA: TGCGCCAGCAGCTGGACTAAGGACAATGAGCAGTTCTTC.

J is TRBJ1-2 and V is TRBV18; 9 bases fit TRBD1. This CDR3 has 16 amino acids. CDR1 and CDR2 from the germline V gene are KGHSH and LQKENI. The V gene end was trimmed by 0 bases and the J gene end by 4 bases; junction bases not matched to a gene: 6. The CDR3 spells CASSPPSGQGSYGYTF. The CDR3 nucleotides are TGTGCCAGCTCACCACCGTCGGGACAGGGTAGCTATGGCTACACCTTC.

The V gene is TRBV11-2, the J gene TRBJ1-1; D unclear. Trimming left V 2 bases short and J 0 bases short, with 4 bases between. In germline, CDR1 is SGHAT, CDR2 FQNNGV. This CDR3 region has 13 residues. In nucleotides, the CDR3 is TGTGCCAGCAGCTTATTCTTGAACACTGAAGCTTTCTTT. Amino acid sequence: CASSLFLNTEAFF.